This TCR beta chain was observed in a study of T cell responses to AZD1222 COVID-19 vaccine (dated by TCRdb to about 2021). Notes on the research overall: AZD1222 recipients whose second dose came at about 4 weeks and those whose second dose came at about 12 weeks were combined into one group, since spike-specific TCR depth and breadth did not differ between the two schedules. A total of 233 trial participants underwent TCR sequencing, of whom 200 to 220 had received two doses of AZD1222 and 26 had received two doses of the MenACWY control vaccine. Trial participants were enrolled into age subgroups of 18-55, 56-69 and 70-plus years, which contained 148, 28 and 57 TCR-sequenced participants, respectively. What the authors observed across the whole study: Vaccine-associated CD4 TCRs spanned the whole spike protein, with dominant responses in regions 160-218 and 743-854. After two AZD1222 doses, both the breadth and the depth of spike-specific TCRs were significantly higher than at day 0 and than in MenACWY recipients. The 56-69-year group was small, and its depth increase did not reach significance, likely because of low power. Because no day 14 peak-response samples were available, repertoires were characterized only after the peak T cell response. Participants were mostly white British, with more females than males. The authors suggested clonal diversity may have been underestimated. Conclusions about previously exposed vaccinees are limited, since just a handful of AZD1222 recipients were seropositive for SARS-CoV-2 at baseline. Reportedly, close to half of the unique spike-specific TCRs recognized epitopes lying outside the regions that are mutated in the B.1.351 and B.1.1.7 variants.

The germline V gene provides CDR1 SGDLS and CDR2 YYNGEE. V is cut by 7 bases and J by 8 bases, and the space between the germline ends is 12 bases. The CDR3 runs 11 residues from the cysteine to the phenylalanine. The CDR3 DNA has 33 bases and is translated from base 1. The meaning of the sample's time point label: baseline before first vaccination. Samples from vaccinated people were obtained from the UK trials COV001 and COV002, which included a single-blind randomized controlled phase 2/3 trial of AZD1222 (ChAdOx1 nCoV-19) in healthy adults. Trial participant PBMC samples were collected at day 0 and day 28 after the second dose for TCRbeta chain sequencing. The CDR3 regions of human TCRbeta chains were analyzed by immunosequencing. Regarding the original processing steps: TCRs in the repertoires were compared against a reference library of SARS-CoV-2-specific TCRs that had been generated with the MIRA antigen-specificity platform. Breadth was defined as the fraction of unique TCRs that were SARS-CoV-2-associated, and depth was defined as the fraction of total T cells that were SARS-CoV-2-associated. Using the MIRA data, every spike-specific TCR was mapped to the spike region that the TCR reacted to and assigned to either a CD4 or a CD8 class. Log10-transformed breadth and depth values were compared by one-way ANOVA with Sidak's multiple comparisons tests. TCRdb limited this immuneACCESS table to in-frame rearrangements with V and J called. A share of clones is missing; checked studies link under half to unresolved V genes, and the rest is unexplained. V, J and clone size were drawn from that table, and D and trimming were deduced from the DNA. The table for this sample lists approximately 70,000 clones; about nine tenths of them were counted only once. The ten most abundant clones make up about 2.4% of the sample.

This clone turned up a few times. There is no known antigen for this receptor. No much larger clone exists at a distance of one base, and base qualities are not known. Material: peripheral blood, obtained on day 0 of AZD1222 vaccination. The sequence joins TRBV9 to TRBJ1-2; 5 matching bases give a weak D call of TRBD1. The TCR was taken from an adult in good health. The CDR3 region has the sequence CASRDGGGYTF. The DNA sequence reads TGTGCCAGCCGAGACGGGGGAGGCTACACCTTC. Full variable domain (CDR3 extended with the reference TRBV9 and TRBJ1-2 proteins): DSGVTQTPKHLITATGQRVTLRCSPRSGDLSVYWYQQSLDQGLQFLIQYYNGEERAKGNILERFSAQQFPDLHSELNLSSLELGDSALYFCASRDGGGYTFGSGTRLTVV.